The rows below give T cell receptor beta chains drawn from one sample of a study of blood T cell repertoires in COVID-19. Assay: immunoSEQ multiplex PCR; the TCRdb copy retains only in-frame clones and omits some. The sample carries 200,000 to 300,000 clones, roughly 83% recorded once. The material sequenced was peripheral blood. These receptors all come from a man older than 75 with acute or convalescent COVID-19. The CDR3 runs from the conserved cysteine through the conserved F or W. A D gene is named only where the DNA matches it firmly. Size is omitted from some rows. Given values are once, few, many or a class for expanded clones.

D: TRBD1
V: TRBV5-1
J: TRBJ1-3
size: NA
DNA: TGCGCCAGCAGCCCACTGGGACAGGGTTTATCTGGAAACACCATATATTTT
CDR3: CASSPLGQGLSGNTIYF

D: NA
V: TRBV16
J: TRBJ1-3
size: once
DNA: TGTGCCAGCAGCCACGAGGACACCATATATTTT
CDR3: CASSHEDTIYF

D: NA
V: TRBV29-1
J: TRBJ2-3
size: NA
DNA: TGCAGCGTCTTAAAGGGGCGGGGCGGTTCCGCGGAGACGCAGTATTTT
CDR3: CSVLKGRGGSAETQYF

D: NA
V: TRBV27
J: TRBJ1-4
size: NA
DNA: TGTGCCAGCAGTCGATACCCTCCCGGGAGGGGGAGAGCAACTAATGAAAAACTGTTTTTT
CDR3: CASSRYPPGRGRATNEKLFF

D: NA
V: TRBV20-1
J: TRBJ2-5
size: NA
DNA: TGCAGTGCTAGTCGTTTTGAAGAGACCCAGTACTTC
CDR3: CSASRFEETQYF

D: NA
V: TRBV24-1
J: TRBJ2-1
size: NA
DNA: TGTGCCACCAGTGATCCCTCATTCATAGACAATGAGCAGTTCTTC
CDR3: CATSDPSFIDNEQFF

D: TRBD1
V: TRBV15
J: TRBJ2-7
size: once
DNA: TGTGCCACCAGCCCTGACAGGGCTGGCTTCTACGAGCAGTACTTC
CDR3: CATSPDRAGFYEQYF

D: NA
V: TRBV19
J: TRBJ2-5
size: NA
DNA: TGTGCCAGTAGTATGACTGGGAGCCAAGAGACCCAGTACTTC
CDR3: CASSMTGSQETQYF

D: TRBD1
V: TRBV5-1
J: TRBJ1-2
size: NA
DNA: TGCGCCAGCAGCGAAGAGGACAGGGGAGACGGTGGCTACACCTTC
CDR3: CASSEEDRGDGGYTF

D: TRBD2
V: TRBV7-9
J: TRBJ2-3
size: NA
DNA: TGTGCCAGCAGCCCCCTGACGGGGGGAGGCACAGATACGCAGTATTTT
CDR3: CASSPLTGGGTDTQYF

D: NA
V: TRBV28
J: TRBJ1-2
size: NA
DNA: TGTGCCAGCAGTCAAGAACAGGGACGTGGCTACACCTTC
CDR3: CASSQEQGRGYTF

D: NA
V: TRBV9
J: TRBJ2-7
size: NA
DNA: TGTGCCAGCAGCGTAGAGCCGGGGGGCGCCTACGAGCAGTACTTC
CDR3: CASSVEPGGAYEQYF

D: TRBD2
V: TRBV5-1
J: TRBJ2-7
size: NA
DNA: TGCGCCAGCAGCGCGCTAGCGGGGGTAAACATCGTAACCTACGAGCAGTACTTC
CDR3: CASSALAGVNIVTYEQYF

D: NA
V: TRBV5-1
J: TRBJ2-5
size: NA
DNA: TGCGCCAGCACCTCCGAAGAGACCCAGTACTTC
CDR3: CASTSEETQYF

D: NA
V: TRBV2
J: TRBJ1-4
size: NA
DNA: TGTGCCAGCAGTGTTGGCACAGGGCCTAATGAAAAACTGTTTTTT
CDR3: CASSVGTGPNEKLFF

D: NA
V: TRBV10-3
J: TRBJ1-5
size: NA
DNA: TGTGCCATCAGCCAGGGAGGTGGCAATCAGCCCCAGCATTTT
CDR3: CAISQGGGNQPQHF

D: NA
V: TRBV5-1
J: TRBJ2-2
size: once
DNA: TGCGCCAGCAGCCCCGACGAGGAAGGGGAGCTGTTTTTT
CDR3: CASSPDEEGELFF

D: TRBD1
V: TRBV7-9
J: TRBJ1-1
size: once
DNA: TGTGCCAGCAGTCCGGGACAGGGCCGGAACACTGAAGCTTTCTTT
CDR3: CASSPGQGRNTEAFF

D: NA
V: TRBV18
J: TRBJ2-3
size: NA
DNA: TGTGCCAGCTCACTAGAGGGGGTCACAGATACGCAGTATTTT
CDR3: CASSLEGVTDTQYF

D: NA
V: TRBV14
J: TRBJ2-2
size: once
DNA: TGTGCCAGCAGCCAAGGGATTGGACTCCAGTGGGCCGGGGAGCTGTTTTTT
CDR3: CASSQGIGLQWAGELFF

D: TRBD1
V: TRBV5-4
J: TRBJ1-4
size: NA
DNA: TGTGCCAGCAGCCAAGGGACAGCCGCAACTAATGAAAAACTGTTTTTT
CDR3: CASSQGTAATNEKLFF

D: TRBD1
V: TRBV11-2
J: TRBJ1-2
size: NA
DNA: TGTGCCAGCAGCTTAGAAAGGGTCGGGACAGGCCTTAACGGCTACACCTTC
CDR3: CASSLERVGTGLNGYTF

D: TRBD1
V: TRBV5-1
J: TRBJ2-1
size: NA
DNA: TGCGCCAGCAGTCCGGACAGGGGCGCCTACAATGAGCAGTTCTTC
CDR3: CASSPDRGAYNEQFF

D: TRBD1
V: TRBV19
J: TRBJ1-5
size: NA
DNA: TGTGCCAGTACTCCGACAGGGACAGATCAGCCCCAGCATTTT
CDR3: CASTPTGTDQPQHF

D: NA
V: TRBV2
J: TRBJ2-3
size: NA
DNA: TGTGCCAGCACCACGCGCCTAGCAACAGATACGCAGTATTTT
CDR3: CASTTRLATDTQYF

D: TRBD2
V: TRBV14
J: TRBJ2-7
size: once
DNA: TGTGCCAGCAGCCGGACTAGCGGAGCCACGATCTACGAGCAGTACTTC
CDR3: CASSRTSGATIYEQYF

D: NA
V: TRBV7-2
J: TRBJ1-4
size: NA
DNA: TGTGCCAGCAGGCGGGGGGGGGTTGAAAAACTGTTTTTT
CDR3: CASRRGGVEKLFF

D: TRBD1
V: TRBV3-1/TRBV3-2
J: TRBJ2-7
size: NA
DNA: TGTGCCAGCAGCCAAGATTCTGGGACAGGGTTCCACGAGCAGTACTTC
CDR3: CASSQDSGTGFHEQYF

D: NA
V: TRBV6-2/TRBV6-3
J: TRBJ1-6
size: NA
DNA: TGTGCCAGCAGCTACTTACGGGGGTCCTATAATTCACCCCTCCACTTT
CDR3: CASSYLRGSYNSPLHF

D: NA
V: TRBV19
J: TRBJ1-4
size: NA
DNA: TGTGCCAGTAGTATAACGGGGGGCGCGGAGGAAAAACTGTTTTTT
CDR3: CASSITGGAEEKLFF

D: TRBD2
V: TRBV2
J: TRBJ2-7
size: NA
DNA: TGTGCCAGCATGAAATCGCGGGAGAGCTACGAGCAGTACTTC
CDR3: CASMKSRESYEQYF

D: NA
V: TRBV28
J: TRBJ1-5
size: NA
DNA: TGTGCCAGCGGGGGGACTGACCATCAGCCCCAGCATTTT
CDR3: CASGGTDHQPQHF

D: NA
V: TRBV3-1/TRBV3-2
J: TRBJ1-6
size: NA
DNA: TGTGCCAGCAGCCCGGATGATAACAGTAATTCACCCCTCCACTTT
CDR3: CASSPDDNSNSPLHF

D: TRBD1
V: TRBV10-3
J: TRBJ1-4
size: NA
DNA: TGTGCCATCAGACCCGGGACAGGGGCCGAAAAACTGTTTTTT
CDR3: CAIRPGTGAEKLFF

D: TRBD2
V: TRBV18
J: TRBJ2-3
size: once
DNA: TGTGCCAGCTCACCCTCTAGCGGGCTTAGCACAGATACGCAGTATTTT
CDR3: CASSPSSGLSTDTQYF

D: NA
V: TRBV19
J: TRBJ2-7
size: NA
DNA: TGTGCCAGTAGTATGGGGAGAGGAGGCTACGAGCAGTACTTC
CDR3: CASSMGRGGYEQYF

D: NA
V: TRBV6-1
J: TRBJ2-7
size: NA
DNA: TGTGCCAGCAGTGAATCGACTCGTTACTCCTACGAGCAGTACTTC
CDR3: CASSESTRYSYEQYF

D: TRBD2
V: TRBV5-1
J: TRBJ2-2
size: NA
DNA: TGCGCCAGCAGCTGGGGACTAGCTGGAGGAACCGGGGAGCTGTTTTTT
CDR3: CASSWGLAGGTGELFF

D: NA
V: TRBV5-4
J: TRBJ1-2
size: NA
DNA: TGTGCCAGCAGCCCGCGGCTGGTATTTGGTGGCTACACCTTC
CDR3: CASSPRLVFGGYTF

D: NA
V: TRBV10-3
J: TRBJ1-6
size: NA
DNA: TGTGCCATCAGTGAGGATCCTCCGGCCCTCCACTTT
CDR3: CAISEDPPALHF

D: NA
V: TRBV2
J: TRBJ1-2
size: NA
DNA: TGTGCCAGCAGTGAATCCAGCTATGGCTACACCTTC
CDR3: CASSESSYGYTF

D: TRBD1
V: TRBV2
J: TRBJ1-1
size: NA
DNA: TGTGCCAGCACCTCACAGGGGGCGAGCGCTGAAGCTTTCTTT
CDR3: CASTSQGASAEAFF

D: TRBD1
V: TRBV5-1
J: TRBJ1-1
size: once
DNA: TGCGCCAGCAGCTTGGCCCTGACAGGGGGGAACACTGAAGCTTTCTTT
CDR3: CASSLALTGGNTEAFF

D: TRBD1
V: TRBV11-3
J: TRBJ2-2
size: NA
DNA: TGTGCCAGCAGCTTAGATCGCATAACAGGGGATGCCGGGGAGCTGTTTTTT
CDR3: CASSLDRITGDAGELFF

D: NA
V: TRBV28
J: TRBJ1-2
size: NA
DNA: TGTGCCAGCAGTTCCAGGGGCTACGAGGGCTACTATGGCTACACCTTC
CDR3: CASSSRGYEGYYGYTF